The clone carrying this T cell receptor (beta chain) was counted many times. Time point described: newly diagnosed GD, antithyroid drugs for less than 3 months. Researchers made the TCR library from RNA that was extracted from PBMCs. These data come from a study of regulatory T cells in long-lasting Graves disease. Trimming removed 0 bases from V and 3 bases from J, with 9 bases in between. Germline V CDR1 and CDR2: LNHNV, YYDKDF (reference sequence). CDR3 size: 14 residues. Arm-PCR of CDR3 regions and iRepertoire HTBI primers were used to build TCR beta libraries. TCRdb called the multiplex PCR reads again in MiXCR, with one record for every CDR3 protein. This sample has 400,000 to 500,000 distinct CDR3 sequences, with roughly 15% found just once. These sequences were also reported in another study, on T cells in Graves' hyperthyroidism and ophthalmopathy.

The specimen comprised peripheral blood mononuclear cells (PBMCs), sampled at new diagnosis, from a patient treated with antithyroid drugs. The V and J genes are TRBV15 and TRBJ2-7; TRBD2 is a possible D gene (5 bases). This TCR was recovered from a woman under 30 with Graves disease. The CDR3 loop is CATSRDRGLYEQYF. CDR3 nucleotides: TGTGCCACCAGCAGAGATCGAGGGCTCTACGAGCAGTACTTC.